In its sample, the clone carrying this T cell receptor beta chain was seen once. This sample is part of a study of long-term antiretroviral therapy in people with HIV. Germline loops: CDR1 SEHNR, CDR2 FQNEAQ (reference sequence). Germline trimming cut 4 bases from V and 3 bases from J; bases unmatched to any gene: 13. The CDR3 covers 17 residues. Version v3.0 of the immunoSEQ assay was performed at survey level. TCRdb's table, derived via immunoSEQ multiplex PCR, lists solely in-frame clones and lacks some. The sample gives over 35,000 clones, 75% to 85% of which show up once; approximately 6.3% is in the top ten.

This chain connects TRBV7-9 to TRBJ2-7; 9 bases line up with TRBD1. This clonotype was obtained from a young man with HIV. Sequencing was performed on unsorted PBMCs, taken 3.4 years after starting antiretroviral therapy. The CDR3 loop reads CASSSGPPGQGNYEQYF. The CDR3 region has the DNA TGTGCCAGCAGCTCGGGACCCCCGGGACAGGGCAACTACGAGCAGTACTTC.